These 15 T cell receptor beta chains originate from one sample sequenced in a study of CD4+ T cells in melanoma. This table comes from immunoSEQ multiplex PCR, and its TCRdb copy is limited to in-frame clones, with some not included. In the table there are around 110,000 clones, about 90% of which are singletons. Material: peripheral blood. The receptors originated from a human donor with melanoma.

V and J are TRBV11-3 and TRBJ2-2, with D unresolved. There are 13 residues in the CDR3. From germline, CDR1 is SGHNT and CDR2 YENEEA. V lost 0 bases and J lost 3, with 2 bases in between. CDR3 coding DNA: TGTGCCAGCAGCTTAGATCACACCGGGGAGCTGTTTTTT. Its protein product is CASSLDHTGELFF.

V is TRBV15 and J is TRBJ1-2; TRBD1 is a possible D gene (5 bases). The CDR3 has 18 residues. Germline V CDR1 and CDR2: LNHNV, YYDKDF (reference sequence). Trimming took off 0 bases at V and 4 bases at J, with 21 bases between the two ends. Written as DNA, the CDR3 is TGTGCCACCAGCAGAGATCAGGGAGGGGCGCCCTTCGGCTATGGCTACACCTTC. Translated, it gives CATSRDQGGAPFGYGYTF. The entire variable domain, with the rest obtained from reference TRBV15 and TRBJ1-2, is as follows: DAMVIQNPRYQVTQFGKPVTLSCSQTLNHNVMYWYQQKSSQAPKLLFHYYDKDFNNEADTPDNFQSRRPNTSFCFLDIRSPGLGDTAMYLCATSRDQGGAPFGYGYTFGSGTRLTVV.

Only one count was recorded for this clone. The rearrangement uses TRBV5-5 and TRBJ2-7, with 10 bases matching TRBD1. The trim removed 5 bases at V and 2 bases at J, leaving 4 bases unmatched. The CDR3 spans 14 residues. Germline CDR1 SGHKS, CDR2 YYEKEE (reference sequence). CDR3 protein: CASSPGQGPYEQYF. As DNA, the CDR3 is TGTGCCAGCAGTCCGGGACAGGGGCCCTACGAGCAGTACTTC.

This chain connects TRBV27 to TRBJ2-5, with 8 bases that match TRBD1. There are 17 residues in the CDR3. The germline CDR1 and CDR2 sequences are MNHEY and SMNVEV (reference sequence). Trimming took 3 bases from V and 5 from J; bases not matched to a gene: 14. The CDR3 DNA reads as TGTGCCAGCAGTTTGTCCGTCTCCAGGGGGCGCATGGAGACCCAGTACTTC. Translating it yields CASSLSVSRGRMETQYF.

This chain joins TRBV19 and TRBJ2-5, with D unresolved. V lost 1 base to trimming and J lost 1 base, with 7 bases between them. Looked up from germline, CDR1 is LNHDA and CDR2 is SQIVND (reference sequence). The CDR3 consists of 14 residues. The CDR3, as DNA: TGTGCCAGTAGTATAGGACCAACCCAAGAGACCCAGTACTTC. Amino acid sequence: CASSIGPTQETQYF.

The chain is built from TRBV7-2 and TRBJ1-4; D is ambiguous. Between the trimmed V and J ends, which lost 0 bases and 8 bases, there was a span of 7 bases. Germline lookup yields CDR1 SGHTA and CDR2 FQGNSA. The CDR3 loop spans 13 amino acids. This CDR3 is CASSLASAEKLFF. DNA for the CDR3: TGTGCCAGCAGCTTAGCGTCAGCAGAAAAACTGTTTTTT. The whole variable domain, filled in from reference TRBV7-2 and TRBJ1-4, reads GAGVSQSPSNKVTEKGKDVELRCDPISGHTALYWYRQSLGQGLEFLIYFQGNSAPDKSGLPSDRFSAERTGGSVSTLTIQRTQQEDSAVYLCASSLASAEKLFFGSGTQLSVL.

The chain uses TRBV10-3 and TRBJ2-3, with D unclear. The CDR3 is 15 residues long. Trimming took off 10 bases at V and 0 bases at J, with 17 bases between the two ends. The germline V gene has CDR1 ENHRY and CDR2 SYGVKD. The CDR3 here is CATGARPASTDTQYF. The CDR3 DNA is TGTGCCACTGGAGCTCGGCCAGCTAGCACAGATACGCAGTATTTT.

The gene calls are TRBV12-5 and TRBJ1-3; no clear D gene. Germline CDR1 and CDR2: LGHNT and FRNRAP. The CDR3 totals 14 residues. Trimming shortened V by 3 bases and J by 2 bases, and 8 bases separated the two germline ends. The CDR3 region has the DNA TGTGCTAGTGGTTTAAGTTTTCCTGGAAACACCATATATTTT. This gives the protein CASGLSFPGNTIYF.

This chain uses TRBV2 with TRBJ1-5, with 9 bases identical to TRBD1. The V and J ends lost 11 bases and 4 bases, in that order; junction bases with no gene match: 6. Germline assignment: CDR1 SNHLY and CDR2 FYNNEI. The CDR3 is 13 amino acids. CDR3 bases: TGTGCCGGATCGACAGGGGGGAATCAGCCCCAGCATTTT. Its translation is CAGSTGGNQPQHF.

This chain joins TRBV11-2 and TRBJ2-5; D uncertain. CDR3 length: 12 residues. Germline values: CDR1 SGHAT, CDR2 FQNNGV. Trimming removed 6 bases from V and 1 base from J, with 6 bases in between. The CDR3 nucleotides are TGTGCCAGCAGTTCTCTCCAAGAGACCCAGTACTTC. Translated, it gives CASSSLQETQYF. Full variable domain (rest looked up from reference TRBV11-2 and TRBJ2-5): EAGVAQSPRYKIIEKRQSVAFWCNPISGHATLYWYQQILGQGPKLLIQFQNNGVVDDSQLPKDRFSAERLKGVDSTLKIQPAKLEDSAVYLCASSSLQETQYFGPGTRLLVL.

The V gene is TRBV6-4, the J gene TRBJ1-2; weak D call: TRBD1 (6 bases). The CDR3 sequence is 18 residues long. The V end lost 6 bases, the J end lost 4 bases, and 27 bases lay between the germline ends. The V gene's germline CDR1 is MRHNA and CDR2 SNTAGT. The CDR3 sequence is CASSPTTRSGTGPYGYTF. The DNA of the CDR3 is TGTGCCAGCAGCCCAACAACCCGGTCGGGCACAGGGCCCTATGGCTACACCTTC.

The V call is TRBV10-1, the J call TRBJ2-6, with 10 bases matching TRBD2. This CDR3 comprises 18 residues. Germline-derived CDR1 and CDR2 are WNHNN and SYGVQD (reference sequence). V trimming: 6 bases; J trimming: 4 bases; junction bases outside the gene matches: 12. The CDR3 is CASRPRKSGRDGANVLTF. The CDR3 coding sequence is TGCGCCAGCAGACCTCGAAAGAGCGGGAGGGACGGGGCCAACGTCCTGACTTTC.

The gene calls are TRBV6-1 and TRBJ2-4; weak D call: TRBD2 (6 bases). V dropped 2 bases and J dropped 0 bases, with 17 bases sitting between them. The CDR3 is made up of 18 amino acids. Germline V gene data show CDR1 as MNHNS and CDR2 as SASEGT. This chain's CDR3 is CASSELASASLAKNIQYF. The CDR3 nucleotides are TGTGCCAGCAGTGAATTGGCTAGCGCCTCCCTAGCCAAAAACATTCAGTACTTC.

As for this clone: One end of the junction fails to match germline, which may point to a read error. The chain uses TRBV5-1 and TRBJ1-1, with D possibly being TRBD1 (6 bases). Looked up from germline, CDR1 is SGHRS and CDR2 is YFSETQ. The CDR3 runs to 14 residues. The CDR3 is CASSNSGGDTEALF. The CDR3 nucleotides read TGCGCCAGCAGCAATTCGGGAGGGGACACTGAAGCTCTCTTT.

The chain is built from TRBV6-5 and TRBJ1-6; 7 nucleotides line up with TRBD1. The CDR3 contains 16 residues. Germline lookup yields CDR1 MNHEY and CDR2 SVGAGI. Losses at the gene ends were 0 bases for V and 6 bases for J; bases not matched to a gene: 5. The CDR3: CASSYSGAGGNSPLHF. CDR3 DNA sequence: TGTGCCAGCAGTTACTCCGGCGCAGGGGGTAATTCACCCCTCCACTTT.